This T cell receptor beta chain was identified in a study of T cells after yellow fever vaccination (dated by TCRdb to about 2019). Background for the entire study: The SMART-Seq v4 Ultra Low Input RNA kit was used to prepare libraries from fractions with low cell numbers. To follow T-cell clones before and after both primary and booster YFV17D yellow fever vaccination, bulk TCR alpha and beta repertoires underwent longitudinal sequencing. Two healthy male donors, one aged 18 to 30 and one aged 30 to 40 years, made up the cohort. Blood samples were taken at several timepoints before and after primary and secondary immunization, and bulk PBMC replicates and cell subsets were isolated.

Synthesis of TCR cDNA relied on 5'RACE template switching, a step that introduced a universal primer site along with unique molecular identifiers. cDNA synthesis was primed from both the TCR alpha and TCR beta constant segments. Library amplification involved two PCR steps, and the second step added sample barcodes and sequencing adapters. Sequencing of libraries was performed on Illumina HiSeq 2500 (2x100 bp) or NovaSeq (2x150 bp). The source study handled its data this way. MIGEC was used to demultiplex reads and collapse the reads into UMI consensus sequences, and MiXCR was used for V(D)J alignment. Using edgeR on replicate PBMC samples, clonotypes were called vaccine-responding if FDR was below 0.01 and the log2 fold change was above 5 up to day 15. Bulk clonotypes were assigned CD4 or CD8 identity according to which sequenced CD4 or CD8 repertoire held them at higher abundance. TCRdb reprocessing: public reads trimmed at Q25 with fastp, clones called with MiXCR, in-frame beta chains kept. Rows merge per CDR3 protein into single entries with the most common DNA and genes. The V and J calls shown here were made by TCRdb, not taken from the authors' results. The sample table lists 450,000 to 550,000 distinct CDR3 sequences, around a fifth of them with a count of one. The top ten hold approximately 16% of the sample.

The junction carries 9 bases between V and J, which are trimmed by 4 bases and 6 bases respectively. Including the terminal cysteine and phenylalanine, the CDR3 comprises 12 residues. Only CDR3 DNA remains: 36 bases, in frame from the first base. The germline V gene sets CDR1 to MNHEY and CDR2 to SVGAGI. What this sample's treatment or condition label stands for: live attenuated yellow fever vaccine strain. At each blood-draw timepoint, two biological replicates of bulk PBMCs were obtained. A standard Ficoll-Paque protocol was used to isolate PBMCs from peripheral blood. TriZol was used to extract RNA from bulk PBMCs, from CD4 and CD8 fractions, and from dextramer-positive and dextramer-negative fractions. This clonotype was seen only a few times. Its antigen target is currently unknown. Qualities for individual bases were not recorded, and no much larger clone is one base off. Paper-wide results and their limitations: Computational filtering was needed because FACS-sorted repertoires could contain abundant contaminating clonotypes from the bulk population. A small fraction of clonotypes appeared in both the CD4 and CD8 compartments, likely as a result of convergent recombination. Most clones expanded after primary vaccination (approximately 95% of CD4 and about 85% of CD8) were re-detected after the booster, suggesting that broad memory maintenance occurred. The secondary T-cell response was found to be weaker but faster than the primary response, with a peak reached on day 5 rather than on day 15. Because the study included only a couple of donors, the extent to which the findings can be generalized is limited.

The sample was PBMCs, taken around 3 weeks after the first yellow fever vaccination. The sequence was collected from a man in his late teens or twenties who received the YFV17D yellow fever vaccine. Here the chain combines TRBV6-5 and TRBJ1-1; the D gene is not confidently resolved. The DNA is TGTGCCAGCAGTTCCTCGCCGGCTGAAGCTTTCTTT. This translates into CASSSSPAEAFF.